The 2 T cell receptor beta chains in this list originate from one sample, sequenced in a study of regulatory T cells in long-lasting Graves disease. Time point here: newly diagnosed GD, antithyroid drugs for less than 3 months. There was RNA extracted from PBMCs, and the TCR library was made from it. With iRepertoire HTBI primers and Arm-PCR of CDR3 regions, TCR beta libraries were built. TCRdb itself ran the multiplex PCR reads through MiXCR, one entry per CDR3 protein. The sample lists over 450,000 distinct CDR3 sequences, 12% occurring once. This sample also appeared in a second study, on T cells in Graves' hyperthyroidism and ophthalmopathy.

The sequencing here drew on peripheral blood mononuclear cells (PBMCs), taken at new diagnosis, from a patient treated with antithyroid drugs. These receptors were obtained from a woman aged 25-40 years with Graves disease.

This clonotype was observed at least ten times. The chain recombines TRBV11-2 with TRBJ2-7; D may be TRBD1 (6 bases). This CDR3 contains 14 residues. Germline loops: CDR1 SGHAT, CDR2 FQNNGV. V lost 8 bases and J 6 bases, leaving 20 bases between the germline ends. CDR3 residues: CASSIGWGRGEQYF. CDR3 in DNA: TGTGCCAGCTCGATCGGTTGGGGGCGTGGCGAGCAGTACTTC.

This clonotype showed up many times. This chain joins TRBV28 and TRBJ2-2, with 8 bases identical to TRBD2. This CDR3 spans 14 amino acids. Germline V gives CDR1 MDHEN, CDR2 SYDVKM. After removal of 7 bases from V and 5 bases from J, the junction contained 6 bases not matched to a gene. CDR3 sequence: CASKAGGGTGELFF. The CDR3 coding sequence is TGTGCCAGCAAGGCGGGAGGTGGAACCGGGGAGCTGTTTTTT.